Below are 9 T cell receptor beta chains sequenced from a single sample in a study of blood T cell repertoires in COVID-19. Libraries were prepared by immunoSEQ multiplex PCR; TCRdb keeps only in-frame clonotypes and omits some of them. The data contain more than 200,000 clones, around 81% of them singletons. Sequencing used PBMCs or T cells enriched from blood (not recorded which). Receptors originate from a woman aged 40-49 years with acute COVID-19.

The V and J genes are TRBV9 and TRBJ1-3, with D possibly being TRBD1 (6 bases). Germline V gene sequence: CDR1 SGDLS, CDR2 YYNGEE. CDR3 length: 15 residues. Trimming took 4 bases from V and 0 from J, leaving 11 bases between them. The CDR3 is CASSFWDNSGNTIYF. In DNA, the CDR3 is TGTGCCAGCAGCTTCTGGGACAACTCTGGAAACACCATATATTTT. The full variable domain, its missing parts supplied by reference TRBV9 and TRBJ1-3, is DSGVTQTPKHLITATGQRVTLRCSPRSGDLSVYWYQQSLDQGLQFLIQYYNGEERAKGNILERFSAQQFPDLHSELNLSSLELGDSALYFCASSFWDNSGNTIYFGEGSWLTVV.

This clone was found once. The chain combines TRBV27 with TRBJ2-1, with 12 positions matching TRBD1. Germline V CDR1 and CDR2: MNHEY, SMNVEV (reference sequence). This CDR3 region has 17 residues. V lost 3 bases and J lost 10; bases outside the gene matches: 13. The CDR3 DNA reads as TGTGCCAGCAGTTTCAAGGGGAGGGGGACAGGGGGCGGGGAGCAGTTCTTC. Translating it yields CASSFKGRGTGGGEQFF.

The J gene is TRBJ1-3, the V gene TRBV11-3; D ambiguous. Germline-derived CDR1 and CDR2 are SGHNT and YENEEA. Trimming took off 0 bases at V and 0 bases at J, with 6 bases between the two ends. The length of the CDR3 is 15 residues. The DNA of the CDR3 is TGTGCCAGCAGCTTAGAGGGCAACTCTGGAAACACCATATATTTT. It encodes CASSLEGNSGNTIYF.

The V gene is TRBV6-1, the J gene TRBJ1-5; tentatively, D is TRBD1 (6 bases). V shed 1 base and J shed 4 bases, with 14 bases lying between them. This CDR3 has 16 amino acids. The germline V gene encodes CDR1 MNHNS and CDR2 SASEGT. As DNA, the CDR3 is TGTGCCAGCAGTGAAGGGTTGGGGGCCATTAATCAGCCCCAGCATTTT. Translation gives CASSEGLGAINQPQHF.

V and J are TRBV4-2 and TRBJ2-3, with a weak D call TRBD2 (6 bases). Deletions cut 0 bases from V and 4 bases from J, with 20 bases between. Per the germline V gene, CDR1 is LGHNA and CDR2 is YNFKEQ. The CDR3 contains 18 residues. CDR3 in amino acids: CASSQDLGAGYSSDTQYF. CDR3 sequence (DNA): TGTGCCAGCAGCCAAGACCTGGGAGCGGGTTATTCCTCAGATACGCAGTATTTT.

The V and J genes are TRBV6-5 and TRBJ1-3; unclear D gene. The CDR3 sequence is 14 residues long. Per germline, CDR1 MNHEY and CDR2 SVGAGI. V was clipped by 5 bases and J by 4 bases, with 12 bases between them. The CDR3 here is CASSRRYTGNTIYF. In nucleotides, the CDR3 is TGTGCCAGCAGTCGCAGGTACACCGGAAACACCATATATTTT.

The CDR3 region is CASSPAQRTGVYQPQHF. In DNA form, the CDR3 reads TGTGCCAGCTCACCTGCTCAACGGACAGGGGTATACCAGCCCCAGCATTTT. The chain couples TRBV18 to TRBJ1-5, with TRBD1 matching 9 bases. This CDR3 comprises 17 residues. V gave up 3 bases and J gave up 7 bases; unmatched junction bases: 13. Germline-derived CDR1 and CDR2 are KGHSH and LQKENI.

This clone appeared a few times. The chain combines TRBV5-4 with TRBJ2-1, with D possibly matching TRBD1 (6 bases). Germline V gene lookup returns CDR1 SGHNT and CDR2 YYREEE (reference sequence). The length of the CDR3 is 17 residues. Trimming removed 6 bases at V and 0 bases at J, with 19 bases between. The CDR3 here is CASTTNRVRGSYNEQFF. CDR3 DNA: TGTGCCAGCACCACAAACAGGGTGAGGGGCTCCTACAATGAGCAGTTCTTC. Full variable domain (remainder filled in from reference TRBV5-4 and TRBJ2-1): ETGVTQSPTHLIKTRGQQVTLRCSSQSGHNTVSWYQQALGQGPQFIFQYYREEENGRGNFPPRFSGLQFPNYSSELNVNALELDDSALYLCASTTNRVRGSYNEQFFGPGTRLTVL.

The gene calls are TRBV29-1 and TRBJ1-2; possibly TRBD1 for D (6 bases). The germline V gene has CDR1 SQVTM and CDR2 ANQGSEA. This CDR3 is 15 amino acids long. The V gene lost 5 bases and the J gene lost 1 base, with 17 bases spanning the gap. CDR3 in DNA: TGCAGCGTTCTAATCGGGGGGCTCGGTAACTATGGCTACACCTTC. Translation gives CSVLIGGLGNYGYTF. Full variable domain (remainder filled in from reference TRBV29-1 and TRBJ1-2): SAVISQKPSRDICQRGTSLTIQCQVDSQVTMMFWYRQQPGQSLTLIATANQGSEATYESGFVIDKFPISRPNLTFSTLTVSNMSPEDSSIYLCSVLIGGLGNYGYTFGSGTRLTVV.